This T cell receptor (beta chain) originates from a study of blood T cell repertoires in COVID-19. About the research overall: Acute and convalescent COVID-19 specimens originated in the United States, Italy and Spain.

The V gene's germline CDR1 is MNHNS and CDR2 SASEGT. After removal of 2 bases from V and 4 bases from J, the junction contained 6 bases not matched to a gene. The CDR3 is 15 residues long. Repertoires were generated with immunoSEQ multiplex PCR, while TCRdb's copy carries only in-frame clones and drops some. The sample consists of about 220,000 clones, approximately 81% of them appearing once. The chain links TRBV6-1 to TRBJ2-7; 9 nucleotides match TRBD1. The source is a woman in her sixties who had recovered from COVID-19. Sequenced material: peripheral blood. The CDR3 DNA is TGTGCCAGCAGTGAACCGGGACAGGGCGTTTACGAGCAGTACTTC. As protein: CASSEPGQGVYEQYF.